Listed below are T cell receptor beta chains from one sample, sequenced in a study of blood T cell repertoires in COVID-19. Libraries were prepared by immunoSEQ multiplex PCR; TCRdb keeps only in-frame clonotypes and omits some of them. Of about 52,000 clones detected, 89% appear once; the ten largest clones hold around 5%. Sequencing used peripheral blood. These receptors originate from a man between 60 and 75 years old with active COVID-19. CDR3s leave out the opening cysteine and the closing phenylalanine or tryptophan. Fields, in order: J gene, D gene, V gene, CDR3 protein. A D gene is named only where the DNA matches it firmly.

TRBJ2-3,TRBD2,TRBV9,ASSVLATSGTDTQY
TRBJ1-4,.,TRBV30,AWSVRENEKLF
TRBJ1-2,.,TRBV19,ASNYRASGNYGYT
TRBJ1-5,.,TRBV18,ASSPQQGNNQPQH
TRBJ1-5,.,TRBV7-3,ASSGGSNQPQH
TRBJ2-2,.,TRBV7-8,ASTPRRGNTGELF
TRBJ2-3,.,TRBV21-1,ASILEDTQY
TRBJ1-4,.,TRBV3-1/TRBV3-2,ASRRGANEKLF
TRBJ1-1,TRBD1,TRBV6-5,ASRGQLNTEAF
TRBJ2-1,.,TRBV7-3,ASSSTSSPYNEQF
TRBJ1-2,.,TRBV3-1/TRBV3-2,ASSQVAGGGYT
TRBJ1-2,.,TRBV19,ASSPGQLYGYT
TRBJ2-7,TRBD2,TRBV6-6,ASRGGTPSYEQY
TRBJ2-1,TRBD1,TRBV5-1,ASSLSPTGGYNEQF
TRBJ2-2,TRBD1,TRBV5-4,ASSLGGLGQDTGELF
TRBJ2-2,TRBD1,TRBV2,ASRGQTANTGELF
TRBJ1-5,.,TRBV4-1,ASSQDGGIGNQPQH
TRBJ2-7,TRBD1,TRBV4-3,ASSQGIGTGYEQY
TRBJ2-5,TRBD2,TRBV28,ASSAGGGYQETQY
TRBJ1-2,TRBD1,TRBV19,ASGQGGYGYT
TRBJ2-7,TRBD2,TRBV6-1,ASSELAGAYEQY
TRBJ2-3,.,TRBV19,ASSPKAGVSTDTQY
TRBJ2-3,TRBD1,TRBV19,ASSIAPGTGSTDTQY
TRBJ2-7,.,TRBV11-2,ASSLETGWSYEQY
TRBJ1-5,TRBD1,TRBV2,ASSPGTANQPQH
TRBJ2-7,TRBD2,TRBV27,ASSSSGSFYEQY
TRBJ1-2,.,TRBV28,ASSQGNYGYT
TRBJ2-6,.,TRBV7-2,ASSSVTGSSGANVLT
TRBJ1-3,.,TRBV3-1/TRBV3-2,ASSQRTSSSGNTIY